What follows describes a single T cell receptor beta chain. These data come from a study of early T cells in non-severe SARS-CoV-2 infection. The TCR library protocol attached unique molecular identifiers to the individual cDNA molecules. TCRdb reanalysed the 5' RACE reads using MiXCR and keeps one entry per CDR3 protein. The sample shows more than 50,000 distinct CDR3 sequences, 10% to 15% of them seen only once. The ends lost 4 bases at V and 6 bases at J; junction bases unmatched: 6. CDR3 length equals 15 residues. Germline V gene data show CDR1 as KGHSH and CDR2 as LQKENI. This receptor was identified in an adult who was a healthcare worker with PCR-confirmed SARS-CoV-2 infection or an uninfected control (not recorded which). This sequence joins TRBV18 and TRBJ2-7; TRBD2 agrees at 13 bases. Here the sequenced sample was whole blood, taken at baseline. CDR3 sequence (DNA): TGTGCCAGCTCACGCGGACTAGCGGGAGACCCCGAGCAGTACTTC. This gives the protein CASSRGLAGDPEQYF.